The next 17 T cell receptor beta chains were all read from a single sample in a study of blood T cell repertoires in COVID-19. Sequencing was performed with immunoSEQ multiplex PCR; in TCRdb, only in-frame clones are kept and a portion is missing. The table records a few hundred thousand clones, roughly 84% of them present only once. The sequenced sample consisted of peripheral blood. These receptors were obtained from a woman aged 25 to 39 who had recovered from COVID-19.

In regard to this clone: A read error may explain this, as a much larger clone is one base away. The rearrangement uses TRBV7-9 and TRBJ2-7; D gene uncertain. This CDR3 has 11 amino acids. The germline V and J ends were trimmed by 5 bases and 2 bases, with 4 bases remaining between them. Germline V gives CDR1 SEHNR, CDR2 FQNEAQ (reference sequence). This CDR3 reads CASSRAYEQYF. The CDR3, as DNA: TGTGCCAGCAGCCGGGCCTACGAGCAGTACTTC.

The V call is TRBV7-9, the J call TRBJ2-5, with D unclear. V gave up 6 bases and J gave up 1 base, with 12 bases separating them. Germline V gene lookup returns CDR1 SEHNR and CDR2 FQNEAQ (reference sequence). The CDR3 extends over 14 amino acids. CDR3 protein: CASRFVPLQETQYF. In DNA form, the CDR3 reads TGTGCCAGCAGGTTCGTTCCCCTCCAAGAGACCCAGTACTTC.

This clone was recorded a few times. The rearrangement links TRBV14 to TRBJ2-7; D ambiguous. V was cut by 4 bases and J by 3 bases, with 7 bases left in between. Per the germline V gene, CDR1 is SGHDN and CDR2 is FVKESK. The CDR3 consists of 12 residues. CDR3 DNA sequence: TGTGCCAGCAGCCGCTTAGACTACGAGCAGTACTTC. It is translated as CASSRLDYEQYF.

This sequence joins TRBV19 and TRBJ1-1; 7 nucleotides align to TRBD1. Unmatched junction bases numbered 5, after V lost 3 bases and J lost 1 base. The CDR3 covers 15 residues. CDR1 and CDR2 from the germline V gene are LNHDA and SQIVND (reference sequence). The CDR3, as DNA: TGTGCCAGTAGTATTTTCGCAGGGGGGAACACTGAAGCTTTCTTT. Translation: CASSIFAGGNTEAFF.

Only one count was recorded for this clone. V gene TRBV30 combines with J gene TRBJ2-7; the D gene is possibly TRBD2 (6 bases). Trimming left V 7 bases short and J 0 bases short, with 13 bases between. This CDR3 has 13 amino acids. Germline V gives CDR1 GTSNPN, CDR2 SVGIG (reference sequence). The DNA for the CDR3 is TGTGCCTTACAAGGACTAACCTCCTACGAGCAGTACTTC. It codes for CALQGLTSYEQYF. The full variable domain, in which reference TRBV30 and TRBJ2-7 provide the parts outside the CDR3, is SQTIHQWPATLVQPVGSPLSLECTVEGTSNPNLYWYRQAAGRGLQLLFYSVGIGQISSEVPQNLSASRPQDRQFILSSKKLLLSDSGFYLCALQGLTSYEQYFGPGTRLTVT.

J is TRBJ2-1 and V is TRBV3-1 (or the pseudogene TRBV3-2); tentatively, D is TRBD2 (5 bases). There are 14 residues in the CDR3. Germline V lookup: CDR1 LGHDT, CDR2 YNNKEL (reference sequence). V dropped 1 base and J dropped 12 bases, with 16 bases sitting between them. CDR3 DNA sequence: TGTGCCAGCAGCCAAGGAGGAGGATTCTTAGGGCAGTTCTTC. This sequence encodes CASSQGGGFLGQFF.

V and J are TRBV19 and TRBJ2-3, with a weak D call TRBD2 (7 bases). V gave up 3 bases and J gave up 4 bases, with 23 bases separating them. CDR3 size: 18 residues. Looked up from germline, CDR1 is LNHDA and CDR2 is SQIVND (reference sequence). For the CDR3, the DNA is TGTGCCAGTAGTATGGCGGGGGCGGCGGTCTCATCTCCAGATACGCAGTATTTT. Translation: CASSMAGAAVSSPDTQYF.

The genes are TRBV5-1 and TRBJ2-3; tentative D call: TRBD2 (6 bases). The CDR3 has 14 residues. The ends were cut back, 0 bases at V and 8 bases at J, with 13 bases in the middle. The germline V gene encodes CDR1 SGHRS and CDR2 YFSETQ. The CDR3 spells CASSLELAVVTQYF. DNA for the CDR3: TGCGCCAGCAGCTTGGAACTAGCTGTAGTTACGCAGTATTTT. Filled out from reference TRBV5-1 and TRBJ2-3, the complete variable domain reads KAGVTQTPRYLIKTRGQQVTLSCSPISGHRSVSWYQQTPGQGLQFLFEYFSETQRNKGNFPGRFSGRQFSNSRSEMNVSTLELGDSALYLCASSLELAVVTQYFGPGTRLTVL.

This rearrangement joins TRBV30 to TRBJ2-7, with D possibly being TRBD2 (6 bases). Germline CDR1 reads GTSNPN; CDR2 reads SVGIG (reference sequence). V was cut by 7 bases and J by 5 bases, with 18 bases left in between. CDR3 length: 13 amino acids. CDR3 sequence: CASSRTGVHEQYF. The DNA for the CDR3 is TGTGCCTCTTCAAGGACGGGGGTACACGAGCAGTACTTC.

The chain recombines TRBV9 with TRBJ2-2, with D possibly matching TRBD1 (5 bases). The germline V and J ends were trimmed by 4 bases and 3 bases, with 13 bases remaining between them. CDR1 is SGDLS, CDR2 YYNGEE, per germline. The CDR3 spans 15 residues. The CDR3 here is CASSLYDSYTGELFF. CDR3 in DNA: TGTGCCAGCAGCCTATACGACAGCTACACCGGGGAGCTGTTTTTT.

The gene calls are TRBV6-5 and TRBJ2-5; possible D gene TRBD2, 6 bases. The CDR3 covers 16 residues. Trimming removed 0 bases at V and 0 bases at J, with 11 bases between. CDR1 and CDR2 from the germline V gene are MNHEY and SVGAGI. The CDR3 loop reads CASSYSGLRYQETQYF. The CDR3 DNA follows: TGTGCCAGCAGTTACTCAGGACTACGGTACCAAGAGACCCAGTACTTC.

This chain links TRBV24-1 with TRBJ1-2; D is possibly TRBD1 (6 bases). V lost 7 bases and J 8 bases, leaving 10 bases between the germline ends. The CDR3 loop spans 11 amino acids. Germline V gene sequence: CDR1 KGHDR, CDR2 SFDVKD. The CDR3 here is CATRQGDGYTF. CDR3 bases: TGTGCCACCAGACAGGGCGACGGCTACACCTTC.

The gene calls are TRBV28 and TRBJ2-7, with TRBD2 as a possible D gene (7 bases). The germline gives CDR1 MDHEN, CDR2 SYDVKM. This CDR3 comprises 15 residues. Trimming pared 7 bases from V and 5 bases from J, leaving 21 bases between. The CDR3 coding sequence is TGTGCCAGCACCCGGGGGGCTGCTGGTAACCACGAGCAGTACTTC. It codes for CASTRGAAGNHEQYF.

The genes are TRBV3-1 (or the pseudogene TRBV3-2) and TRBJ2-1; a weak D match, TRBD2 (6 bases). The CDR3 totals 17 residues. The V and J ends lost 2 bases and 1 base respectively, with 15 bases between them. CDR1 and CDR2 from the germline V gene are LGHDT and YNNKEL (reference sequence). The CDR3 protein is CASSQKLIAASYNEQFF. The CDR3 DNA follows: TGTGCCAGCAGCCAAAAGCTTATAGCGGCATCCTACAATGAGCAGTTCTTC.

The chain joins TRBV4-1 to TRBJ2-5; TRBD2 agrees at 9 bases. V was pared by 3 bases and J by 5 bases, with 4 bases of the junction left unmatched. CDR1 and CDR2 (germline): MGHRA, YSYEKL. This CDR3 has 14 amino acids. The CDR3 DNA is TGCGCCAGCAGCCAGGGGACTAGCATCGAGACCCAGTACTTC. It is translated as CASSQGTSIETQYF.

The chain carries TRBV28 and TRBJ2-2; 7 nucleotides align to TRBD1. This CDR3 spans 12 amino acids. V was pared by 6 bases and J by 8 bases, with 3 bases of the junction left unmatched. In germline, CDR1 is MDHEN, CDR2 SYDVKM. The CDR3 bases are TGTGCCAGCAGGAAGACAGGGGGGGAGCTGTTTTTT. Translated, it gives CASRKTGGELFF.

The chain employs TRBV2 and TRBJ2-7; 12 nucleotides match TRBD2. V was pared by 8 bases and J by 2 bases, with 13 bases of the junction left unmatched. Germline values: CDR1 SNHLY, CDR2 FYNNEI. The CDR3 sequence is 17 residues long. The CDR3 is CASLSILAGGSPYEQYF. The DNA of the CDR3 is TGTGCCAGCCTATCTATTCTAGCGGGAGGGTCACCCTACGAGCAGTACTTC. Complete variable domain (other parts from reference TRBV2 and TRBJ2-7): EPEVTQTPSHQVTQMGQEVILRCVPISNHLYFYWYRQILGQKVEFLVSFYNNEISEKSEIFDDQFSVERPDGSNFTLKIRSTKLEDSAMYFCASLSILAGGSPYEQYFGPGTRLTVT.